This entry lists 32 T cell receptor beta chains sequenced from one sample in a study of OX40 agonist ivuxolimab in advanced cancers. Some clones are missing from TCRdb's copy, which holds only in-frame ones; the method was immunoSEQ multiplex PCR. The data show some 100,000 clones, with under 90% seen just once and 1% to 1.3% held by the top ten. The sample here was CD4+ or CD8+ T cells sorted from blood, taken in a trial of the OX40 agonist ivuxolimab. These TCRs come from an adult with an advanced solid tumor such as melanoma, head and neck, liver or kidney cancer.

This chain joins TRBV27 and TRBJ1-3; a weak D match, TRBD1 (5 bases). CDR3 size: 13 residues. Germline lookup yields CDR1 MNHEY and CDR2 SMNVEV (reference sequence). The germline V and J ends were trimmed by 5 bases and 7 bases, with 12 bases remaining between them. The CDR3 DNA reads TGTGCCAGCAGTCGGGGGGGGTCGAACACCATATATTTT. It translates to CASSRGGSNTIYF.

The chain links TRBV28 to TRBJ2-2; TRBD2 agrees at 8 bases. The V gene end was trimmed by 6 bases and the J gene end by 4 bases; junction bases not matched to a gene: 13. This CDR3 is 17 amino acids long. Germline V lookup: CDR1 MDHEN, CDR2 SYDVKM. The chain's CDR3 is CASSEAYGLAPTGELFF. CDR3 nucleotides: TGTGCCAGCAGCGAGGCTTACGGACTAGCACCCACCGGGGAGCTGTTTTTT. Full variable domain (outside the CDR3, taken from reference TRBV28 and TRBJ2-2): DVKVTQSSRYLVKRTGEKVFLECVQDMDHENMFWYRQDPGLGLRLIYFSYDVKMKEKGDIPEGYSVSREKKERFSLILESASTNQTSMYLCASSEAYGLAPTGELFFGEGSRLTVL.

The genes are TRBV2 and TRBJ2-7; D call uncertain. The CDR3 covers 13 residues. V lost 4 bases and J lost 6, with 13 bases in between. CDR1 is SNHLY, CDR2 FYNNEI, per germline. CDR3 residues: CASSGDAVGEQYF. CDR3 nucleotides: TGTGCCAGCAGTGGAGACGCGGTGGGCGAGCAGTACTTC.

As concerns this clone: Sequence at one end of the junction differs from germline and may be a read error. Different DNA sequences within this sample yield the same CDR3. The chain employs TRBV19 and TRBJ1-3; possibly TRBD1 for D (5 bases). The CDR3 spans 14 residues. Germline assignment: CDR1 LNHDA and CDR2 SQIVND (reference sequence). The CDR3 DNA follows: TGTGCTAGTAGGGACTTCGGGTCTGGAAACACCATATATTTT. Translation: CASRDFGSGNTIYF. The variable domain in full, with the rest retrieved from reference TRBV19 and TRBJ1-3, is DGGITQSPKYLFRKEGQNVTLSCEQNLNHDAMYWYRQDPGQGLRLIYYSQIVNDFQKGDIAEGYSVSREKKESFPLTVTSAQKNPTAFYLCASRDFGSGNTIYFGEGSWLTVV.

This clone was seen a handful of times. CDR3 bases: TGTGCCAGCAGCACGGGACAGGGGATGGTTCAGCCCCAGCATTTT. It specifies CASSTGQGMVQPQHF. The chain uses TRBV9 and TRBJ1-5; 10 bases are a match to TRBD1. This CDR3 is 15 amino acids long. In germline, CDR1 is SGDLS, CDR2 YYNGEE. J was trimmed by 6 bases and V by 4 bases; bases with no gene match: 7. The whole variable domain, remainder taken from reference TRBV9 and TRBJ1-5, is DSGVTQTPKHLITATGQRVTLRCSPRSGDLSVYWYQQSLDQGLQFLIQYYNGEERAKGNILERFSAQQFPDLHSELNLSSLELGDSALYFCASSTGQGMVQPQHFGDGTRLSIL.

The rearrangement uses TRBV10-2 and TRBJ1-4; the match to TRBD1 covers 7 bases. Per germline, CDR1 WSHSY and CDR2 SAAADI. The CDR3 has 14 residues. V shed 3 bases, J shed 14 bases, and the junction held 12 bases outside the gene matches. The CDR3 DNA reads TGCGCCAGCAGTGACCTCCCAGACAGGGTCGGCCTGTTTTTT. It yields the protein CASSDLPDRVGLFF.

The gene calls are TRBV30 and TRBJ2-5; TRBD1 matches 10 bases. The germline CDR1 and CDR2 sequences are GTSNPN and SVGIG (reference sequence). The CDR3 extends over 15 amino acids. V lost 4 bases and J lost 1; bases outside the gene matches: 6. CDR3 residues: CAWNRGQGFQETQYF. DNA of the CDR3: TGTGCCTGGAATAGGGGACAGGGGTTCCAAGAGACCCAGTACTTC.

The V and J genes are TRBV6-1 and TRBJ2-7; possibly TRBD1 for D (6 bases). Germline V gene sequence: CDR1 MNHNS, CDR2 SASEGT. Trimming took 8 bases from V and 3 from J, leaving 11 bases between them. This CDR3 is 12 amino acids long. The CDR3 DNA sequence: TGTGCCAGCCTTGGACAGAACTACGAGCAGTACTTC. This encodes CASLGQNYEQYF.

The chain employs TRBV7-9 and TRBJ1-1; possibly TRBD1 for D (5 bases). CDR1 SEHNR and CDR2 FQNEAQ come from the germline V gene (reference sequence). This CDR3 spans 14 amino acids. The V end was cut by 6 bases, the J end by 1 base, with 12 bases between. CDR3 protein: CASRYDSSNTEAFF. CDR3 DNA: TGTGCCAGCAGGTATGACAGCTCGAACACTGAAGCTTTCTTT.

This chain joins TRBV7-9 and TRBJ2-7, with 8 positions matching TRBD1. The CDR3 runs to 14 residues. CDR1 and CDR2 (germline): SEHNR, FQNEAQ (reference sequence). With 5 bases clipped from V and 6 bases from J, the junction kept 9 bases outside the gene matches. CDR3 protein: CASSRGGQGFEQYF. CDR3 coding DNA: TGTGCCAGCAGCCGCGGAGGACAGGGTTTCGAGCAGTACTTC.

The gene calls are TRBV7-2 and TRBJ1-1; 9 positions match TRBD1. CDR3 size: 14 residues. In germline, CDR1 is SGHTA, CDR2 FQGNSA. V shed 5 bases and J 9 bases; nucleotides not matched to a gene: 10. CDR3: CASSRTGTGWKAFF. The CDR3 region has the DNA TGTGCCAGCAGCCGAACCGGGACAGGGTGGAAAGCTTTCTTT.

The chain couples TRBV27 to TRBJ1-6, with D unclear. Trimming took off 2 bases at V and 6 bases at J, with 2 bases between the two ends. The CDR3 is made up of 12 amino acids. Germline V gene data show CDR1 as MNHEY and CDR2 as SMNVEV (reference sequence). The CDR3 is CASSLLNSPLHF. CDR3 DNA: TGTGCCAGCAGTTTACTTAATTCACCCCTCCACTTT.

This chain connects TRBV27 to TRBJ1-2; D gene uncertain. The CDR3 consists of 13 residues. Looked up from germline, CDR1 is MNHEY and CDR2 is SMNVEV (reference sequence). V was cut by 0 bases and J by 7 bases, with 9 bases left in between. CDR3 residues: CASSLSSWSGYTF. The DNA of the CDR3 is TGTGCCAGCAGTTTATCTTCTTGGAGTGGCTACACCTTC.

The chain is built from TRBV10-3 and TRBJ2-3; no clear D gene. V was clipped by 4 bases and J by 0 bases, with 11 bases between them. CDR1 and CDR2 (germline): ENHRY, SYGVKD. The CDR3 runs to 15 residues. For the CDR3, the DNA is TGTGCCATCAGTGGAGAACAGTTGAGCACAGATACGCAGTATTTT. Its translation is CAISGEQLSTDTQYF.

The rearrangement joins TRBV25-1 to TRBJ2-3; no reliable D call. Germline V gene sequence: CDR1 MGHDK, CDR2 SYGVNS. V lost 1 base, J lost 0 bases, and 8 bases lay in between. CDR3 size: 15 residues. CDR3 in amino acids: CASSEWLSSTDTQYF. As DNA, the CDR3 is TGTGCCAGCAGTGAATGGCTCTCTAGCACAGATACGCAGTATTTT.

Written as DNA, the CDR3 is TGTGCTAGTGGGGGGGGCCGACAGGATTACTCTGGAAACACCATATATTTT. It encodes CASGGGRQDYSGNTIYF. The V gene is TRBV12-5, the J gene TRBJ1-3; D might be TRBD1 (6 bases). CDR3 length equals 17 residues. The germline V gene encodes CDR1 LGHNT and CDR2 FRNRAP. The ends were cut back, 6 bases at V and 0 bases at J, with 18 bases in the middle.

This clone appeared many times. This chain joins TRBV28 and TRBJ1-1; the D gene is possibly TRBD1 (5 bases). V lost 2 bases and J lost 1, with 17 bases in between. The germline V gene encodes CDR1 MDHEN and CDR2 SYDVKM. This CDR3 comprises 17 residues. The CDR3 loop reads CASSLILGTAENTEAFF. The CDR3 nucleotides are TGTGCCAGCAGTTTAATATTGGGGACCGCTGAGAACACTGAAGCTTTCTTT.

This clone has more than one count but fewer than ten. The chain combines TRBV7-3 with TRBJ1-1; the D is unclear. Trimming cost V 1 base and J 1 base, with 10 bases left between them. The germline V gene has CDR1 SGHTA and CDR2 FQGTGA. This CDR3 has 15 amino acids. The CDR3 coding sequence is TGTGCCAGCAGCTTAAAAGTCAGCCGGAACACTGAAGCTTTCTTT. This codes for CASSLKVSRNTEAFF.

The chain employs TRBV7-2 and TRBJ2-2, with TRBD1 identical over 12 bases. Per the germline V gene, CDR1 is SGHTA and CDR2 is FQGNSA. The trim removed 7 bases at V and 6 bases at J, leaving 9 bases unmatched. The CDR3 is 16 residues long. DNA of the CDR3: TGTGCCAGCAACCACCTGGGACAGGGGGCGGCCGGGGAGCTGTTTTTT. The encoded protein is CASNHLGQGAAGELFF.

The chain links TRBV18 to TRBJ1-4, with D possibly matching TRBD1 (5 bases). The germline CDR1 and CDR2 sequences are KGHSH and LQKENI. This CDR3 spans 13 amino acids. V lost 2 bases to trimming and J lost 8 bases, with 9 bases between them. CDR3: CASSPGGSEKLFF. DNA for the CDR3: TGTGCCAGCTCACCAGGGGGTAGCGAAAAACTGTTTTTT.

The chain joins TRBV11-3 to TRBJ1-6, with 7 bases lining up with TRBD1. Losses at the gene ends were 1 base for V and 9 bases for J; bases not matched to a gene: 3. Per germline, CDR1 SGHNT and CDR2 YENEEA. This CDR3 spans 14 amino acids. CDR3: CASSLGTGVSPLHF. For the CDR3, the DNA is TGTGCCAGCAGCTTAGGGACAGGAGTTTCACCCCTCCACTTT.

As DNA, the CDR3 is TGTGCCAGCAGGAGGGGTTCATCCTACAATGAGCAGTTCTTC. It specifies CASRRGSSYNEQFF. The chain couples TRBV6-1 to TRBJ2-1; D tentatively fits TRBD1 or TRBD2 (5 bases each). Germline V lookup: CDR1 MNHNS, CDR2 SASEGT. V was clipped by 6 bases and J by 1 base, with 10 bases between them. This CDR3 is 14 amino acids long.

The chain recombines TRBV6-6 with TRBJ2-7; 7 positions match TRBD1. Germline CDR1 reads MNHNY; CDR2 reads SVGAGI (reference sequence). Trimming took 2 bases from V and 2 from J; bases not matched to a gene: 6. This CDR3 has 15 residues. The CDR3 nucleotides are TGTGCCAGCAGTTACACCTCGACAGGGCCCTACGAGCAGTACTTC. It encodes CASSYTSTGPYEQYF.

The V gene is TRBV28, the J gene TRBJ2-7, with D unresolved. The V end was cut by 6 bases, the J end by 2 bases, with 2 bases between. This CDR3 region has 10 residues. Germline CDR1 reads MDHEN; CDR2 reads SYDVKM. The CDR3 sequence: CASSPYEQYV. The DNA for the CDR3 is TGTGCCAGCAGCCCCTACGAGCAGTACGTC.

This rearrangement joins TRBV29-1 to TRBJ1-1, with D possibly matching TRBD1 (5 bases). Germline V gives CDR1 SQVTM, CDR2 ANQGSEA. This CDR3 is 12 amino acids long. V gave up 4 bases and J gave up 1 base, with 7 bases separating them. DNA of the CDR3: TGCAGCGTTGGAGGACAGAACACTGAAGCTTTCTTT. This codes for CSVGGQNTEAFF.

Regarding this clone: This same CDR3 is encoded by further DNA sequences in the sample. The chain is built from TRBV28 and TRBJ1-5; D is ambiguous. This CDR3 has 13 amino acids. The germline V gene has CDR1 MDHEN and CDR2 SYDVKM. The germline V and J ends were trimmed by 3 bases and 6 bases, with 9 bases remaining between them. CDR3 sequence: CASSLKGSQPQHF. The CDR3, as DNA: TGTGCCAGCAGTTTGAAGGGAAGTCAGCCCCAGCATTTT.

A few counts support this clone. The chain carries TRBV11-2 and TRBJ2-7, with D tentatively TRBD2 (5 bases). Germline values: CDR1 SGHAT, CDR2 FQNNGV. V shed 1 base and J shed 3 bases, with 10 bases lying between them. The CDR3 covers 14 residues. CDR3 bases: TGTGCCAGCAGCTTAGTGTGGGAGAACTACGAGCAGTACTTC. Translated: CASSLVWENYEQYF.

This chain links TRBV21-1 with TRBJ2-7; TRBD1 is the table's D call and was not checked against the DNA. TRBV21-1 has pseudogene status. This CDR3 spans 14 amino acids. The CDR3 reads CASSKDKGRYEQYV. The DNA of the CDR3 is TGTGCCAGCAGCAAAGATAAGGGGCGCTACGAGCAGTACGTC.

The V and J genes are TRBV19 and TRBJ2-3; D possibly matches TRBD1 or TRBD2 (5 bases each). This CDR3 region has 14 residues. Germline assignment: CDR1 LNHDA and CDR2 SQIVND (reference sequence). Trimming removed 6 bases at V and 4 bases at J, with 14 bases between. As DNA, the CDR3 is TGTGCCAGTAGCCGGGACCTTCTCTCAGATACGCAGTATTTT. It encodes CASSRDLLSDTQYF.

CDR3 amino acids: CASSYGLGNTEAFF. The CDR3 nucleotides are TGTGCCAGCAGCTACGGCCTAGGGAACACTGAAGCTTTCTTT. The chain is built from TRBV11-1 and TRBJ1-1; D is unclear. CDR1 and CDR2 (germline): SGHAT, FQDESV (reference sequence). This CDR3 has 14 residues. Trimming took 4 bases from V and 1 from J, leaving 10 bases between them.

The V call is TRBV5-8, the J call TRBJ1-2; the match to TRBD1 covers 10 bases. V dropped 2 bases and J dropped 6; count of bases not matched to a gene: 1. Germline-derived CDR1 and CDR2 are SGHTS and YDEGEE. The CDR3 length is 13 residues. The CDR3 DNA reads TGTGCCAGCAGCTTCGGACAGGGGGATGGCTACACCTTC. Encoded protein: CASSFGQGDGYTF.

The chain is built from TRBV28 and TRBJ1-4; the match to TRBD1 covers 7 bases. The V gene end was trimmed by 5 bases and the J gene end by 5 bases; junction bases not matched to a gene: 11. The CDR3 is made up of 16 amino acids. Germline-derived CDR1 and CDR2 are MDHEN and SYDVKM. The CDR3 protein is CASSPTGPDANEKLFF. CDR3 nucleotides: TGTGCCAGCAGTCCGACAGGGCCGGACGCGAATGAAAAACTGTTTTTT.